The text below deals with one T cell receptor beta chain. The sample comes from a study of shared clonotypes between healthy human individuals. The CDR3 is 15 residues long. V lost 5 bases, J lost 8 bases, and 11 bases stayed unmatched. Germline CDR1 MNHEY, CDR2 SMNVEV (reference sequence). Sequencing was performed with immunoSEQ multiplex PCR; in TCRdb, only in-frame clones are kept and a portion is missing. The sample holds about 1.1 million clones, 78% seen once. The TCR was taken from a man between 18 and 29 years old in good health. Some clones in this sample may be carry-over from other donors' samples. The specimen sequenced was memory CD4+ T cells from PBMCs. Regarding subset: CD45RA-negative fraction. The chain recombines TRBV27 with TRBJ1-2, with TRBD1 matching over 10 bases. The CDR3 loop reads CASSLYRQGAGGYTF. In nucleotides, the CDR3 is TGTGCCAGCAGTCTTTACCGACAGGGGGCCGGGGGCTACACCTTC.